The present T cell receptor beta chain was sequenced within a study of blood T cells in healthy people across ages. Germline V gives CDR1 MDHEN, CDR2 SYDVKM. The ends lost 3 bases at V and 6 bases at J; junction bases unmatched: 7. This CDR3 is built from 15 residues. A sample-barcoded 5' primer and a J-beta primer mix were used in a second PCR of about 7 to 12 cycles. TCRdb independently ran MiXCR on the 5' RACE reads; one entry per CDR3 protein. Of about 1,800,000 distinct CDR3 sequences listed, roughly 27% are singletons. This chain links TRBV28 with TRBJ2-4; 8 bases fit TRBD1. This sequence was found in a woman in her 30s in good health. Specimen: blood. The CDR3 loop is CASSFQQGAGNIQYF. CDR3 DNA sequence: TGTGCCAGCAGTTTCCAGCAGGGGGCTGGAAACATTCAGTACTTC.